Shown below are 18 T cell receptor beta chains from a single sample sequenced in a study of cytomegalovirus exposure and HLA in healthy donors. PCR used 60 Vbeta primers and 13 Jbeta primers. Sequencing was performed with immunoSEQ multiplex PCR; in TCRdb, only in-frame clones are kept and a portion is missing. The table has 150,000 to 200,000 clones, approximately 84% seen once. The sequenced material came from PBMCs. These receptors all come from a boy younger than 18 in good health and CMV-seronegative.

This rearrangement joins TRBV19 to TRBJ1-5, with 8 bases identical to TRBD1. The germline CDR1 and CDR2 sequences are LNHDA and SQIVND (reference sequence). The CDR3 length is 15 residues. Trimming took 6 bases from V and 2 from J; bases not matched to a gene: 6. The CDR3 region is CASRTGVFGNQPQHF. As DNA, the CDR3 is TGTGCCAGTAGGACAGGGGTGTTTGGCAATCAGCCCCAGCATTTT.

V and J are TRBV27 and TRBJ2-7; 9 nucleotides line up with TRBD2. Trimming cost V 1 base and J 0 bases; bases outside gene matches: 1. This CDR3 has 15 residues. Germline assignment: CDR1 MNHEY and CDR2 SMNVEV (reference sequence). DNA of the CDR3: TGTGCCAGCAGTTTATTTAGCGGGAGCTCCTACGAGCAGTACTTC. Amino acids: CASSLFSGSSYEQYF.

CDR3 loop: CASSQNSYEQYF. The CDR3 nucleotides are TGTGCCAGCAGCCAGAACTCCTACGAGCAGTACTTC. The chain joins TRBV11-3 to TRBJ2-7, with D unresolved. The germline V gene encodes CDR1 SGHNT and CDR2 YENEEA. The CDR3 runs 12 residues. V lost 5 bases and J 0 bases, leaving 5 bases between the germline ends.

The CDR3 sequence is CASSSRLAGAIDTQYF. The CDR3 region has the DNA TGTGCCAGCAGCTCGAGACTAGCGGGGGCGATAGATACGCAGTATTTT. V and J are TRBV7-8 and TRBJ2-3; 12 bases agree with TRBD2. Looked up from germline, CDR1 is SGHVS and CDR2 is FQNEAQ. The CDR3 is 16 residues long. V shed 4 bases, J shed 5 bases, and the junction held 7 bases outside the gene matches.

The chain carries TRBV30 and TRBJ2-5, with no clear D. This CDR3 spans 12 amino acids. Trimming pared 1 base from V and 6 bases from J, leaving 9 bases between. Germline lookup yields CDR1 GTSNPN and CDR2 SVGIG (reference sequence). CDR3 coding DNA: TGTGCCTGGAGTGAACAGAAGAAGACCCAGTACTTC. This gives the protein CAWSEQKKTQYF.

The chain combines TRBV4-3 with TRBJ2-1, with D possibly TRBD1 on 5 matching bases. The CDR3 runs 16 residues. V was trimmed by 0 bases and J by 0 bases, leaving 9 bases between them. Germline-derived CDR1 and CDR2 are LGHNA and YSLEER. CDR3 loop: CASSQDGDSSYNEQFF. In DNA, the CDR3 is TGCGCCAGCAGCCAAGATGGAGACAGCTCCTACAATGAGCAGTTCTTC.

The CDR3 here is CAISESNVVTEAFF. CDR3 bases: TGTGCCATCAGTGAGTCGAACGTAGTGACTGAAGCTTTCTTT. The chain employs TRBV10-3 and TRBJ1-1; unclear D gene. Looked up from germline, CDR1 is ENHRY and CDR2 is SYGVKD. This CDR3 is built from 14 residues. The V and J ends lost 0 bases and 5 bases respectively, with 10 bases between them.

The chain joins TRBV11-2 to TRBJ1-1; D is unclear. Looked up from germline, CDR1 is SGHAT and CDR2 is FQNNGV. The CDR3 is 13 amino acids. Trimming took off 1 base at V and 1 base at J, with 4 bases between the two ends. CDR3 sequence (DNA): TGTGCCAGCAGCTTAGCCAAGAACACTGAAGCTTTCTTT. Translated: CASSLAKNTEAFF.

With respect to this clone: The junction shows a germline mismatch at one end, possibly a read error. The V gene is TRBV27, the J gene TRBJ2-7, with D unclear. The CDR3 runs to 11 residues. Germline values: CDR1 MNHEY, CDR2 SMNVEV (reference sequence). The CDR3 sequence is CASSLSYEQYF. The CDR3 DNA is TGTGCCAGCAGTCTATCCTACGAGCAGTACTTC.

The chain employs TRBV5-1 and TRBJ1-2; unclear D gene. This CDR3 is built from 13 residues. The V end lost 0 bases, the J end lost 7 bases, and 10 bases lay between the germline ends. CDR1 is SGHRS and CDR2 is YFSETQ in the germline V gene. CDR3 nucleotide sequence: TGCGCCAGCAGCTTGGCTACCGGGTGTGGCTACACCTTC. Its translation: CASSLATGCGYTF. Looking up the rest from reference TRBV5-1 and TRBJ1-2 gives the full variable domain: KAGVTQTPRYLIKTRGQQVTLSCSPISGHRSVSWYQQTPGQGLQFLFEYFSETQRNKGNFPGRFSGRQFSNSRSEMNVSTLELGDSALYLCASSLATGCGYTFGSGTRLTVV.

The table lists this clone with a count of one. The chain combines TRBV7-6 with TRBJ2-3; no clear D. The germline CDR1 and CDR2 sequences are SGHVS and FNYEAQ. CDR3 length equals 14 residues. Between the trimmed V and J ends, which lost 4 bases and 0 bases, there was a span of 8 bases. The CDR3 is CASSSLTSTDTQYF. DNA for the CDR3: TGTGCCAGCAGCTCTCTTACTAGCACAGATACGCAGTATTTT.

Here the CDR3 DNA reads TGTGCCAGCAGCTTAGGGGACAGGGTGGGCTACGAGCAGTACTTC. Its protein product is CASSLGDRVGYEQYF. This chain joins TRBV7-2 and TRBJ2-7; TRBD1 aligns across 9 bases. Trimming at V came to 1 base and at J to 3 bases, leaving 4 bases not matched to a gene. The CDR3 is made up of 15 amino acids. The germline V gene has CDR1 SGHTA and CDR2 FQGNSA.

V usage is TRBV15 and J usage is TRBJ2-2, with D unclear. The germline V and J ends were trimmed by 0 bases and 6 bases, with 14 bases remaining between them. From germline, CDR1 is LNHNV and CDR2 YYDKDF (reference sequence). CDR3 length: 16 amino acids. CDR3 protein: CATSRDNLVPAGELFF. In DNA form, the CDR3 reads TGTGCCACCAGCAGAGATAACCTAGTTCCGGCCGGGGAGCTGTTTTTT.

This chain links TRBV19 with TRBJ2-7; 8 nucleotides line up with TRBD2. Germline V gene lookup returns CDR1 LNHDA and CDR2 SQIVND (reference sequence). V shed 5 bases, J shed 3 bases, and the junction held 12 bases outside the gene matches. The CDR3 is 16 amino acids. The CDR3 region is CASSDRGGTAYYEQYF. CDR3 bases: TGTGCCAGTAGTGACCGGGGGGGGACCGCATACTACGAGCAGTACTTC. The whole variable domain, remainder taken from reference TRBV19 and TRBJ2-7, is DGGITQSPKYLFRKEGQNVTLSCEQNLNHDAMYWYRQDPGQGLRLIYYSQIVNDFQKGDIAEGYSVSREKKESFPLTVTSAQKNPTAFYLCASSDRGGTAYYEQYFGPGTRLTVT.

This chain's CDR3 is CAITSGLNYEQYF. CDR3 coding DNA: TGTGCCATCACCAGCGGACTAAACTACGAGCAGTACTTC. The chain couples TRBV10-3 to TRBJ2-7; TRBD2 is a possible D gene (6 bases). V was clipped by 7 bases and J by 3 bases, with 13 bases between them. The length of the CDR3 is 13 residues. Germline CDR1 and CDR2: ENHRY and SYGVKD.

The chain is built from TRBV9 and TRBJ2-7; the D is unclear. The germline V gene encodes CDR1 SGDLS and CDR2 YYNGEE. The ends were cut back, 0 bases at V and 5 bases at J, with 15 bases in the middle. This CDR3 is 15 amino acids long. The CDR3 loop reads CASSVGRSRRNEQYF. The CDR3 region has the DNA TGTGCCAGCAGCGTAGGAAGGAGTAGAAGAAACGAGCAGTACTTC.

The chain is built from TRBV5-4 and TRBJ1-6; maybe TRBD1 (5 bases). Germline lookup yields CDR1 SGHNT and CDR2 YYREEE (reference sequence). CDR3 size: 14 residues. V was shortened by 4 bases and J by 6 bases, with 11 bases between the two germline ends. CDR3 sequence: CASSVDSGNSPLHF. CDR3 DNA: TGTGCCAGCAGCGTCGACAGTGGTAATTCACCCCTCCACTTT.

The V and J genes are TRBV30 and TRBJ2-7; 7 bases agree with TRBD2. V shed 7 bases and J 0 bases; nucleotides not matched to a gene: 3. Germline values: CDR1 GTSNPN, CDR2 SVGIG (reference sequence). The CDR3 has 12 amino acids. The CDR3 is CASASGSYEQYF. The DNA for the CDR3 is TGTGCCTCGGCTAGCGGCTCCTACGAGCAGTACTTC.